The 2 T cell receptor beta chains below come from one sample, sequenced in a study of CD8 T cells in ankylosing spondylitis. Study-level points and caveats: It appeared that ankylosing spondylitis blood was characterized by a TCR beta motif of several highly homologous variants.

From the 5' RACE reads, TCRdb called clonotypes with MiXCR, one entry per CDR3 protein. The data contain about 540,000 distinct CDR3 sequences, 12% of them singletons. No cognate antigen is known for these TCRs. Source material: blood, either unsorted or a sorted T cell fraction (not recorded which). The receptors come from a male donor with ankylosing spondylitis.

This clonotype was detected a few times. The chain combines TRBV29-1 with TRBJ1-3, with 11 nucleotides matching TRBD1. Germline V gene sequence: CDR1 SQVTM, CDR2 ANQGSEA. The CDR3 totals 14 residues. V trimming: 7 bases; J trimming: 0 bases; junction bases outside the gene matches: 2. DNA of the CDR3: TGCAGCGCCGGGACAGGGGGCTCTGGAAACACCATATATTTT. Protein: CSAGTGGSGNTIYF. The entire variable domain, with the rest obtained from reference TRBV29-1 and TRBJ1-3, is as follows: SAVISQKPSRDICQRGTSLTIQCQVDSQVTMMFWYRQQPGQSLTLIATANQGSEATYESGFVIDKFPISRPNLTFSTLTVSNMSPEDSSIYLCSAGTGGSGNTIYFGEGSWLTVV.

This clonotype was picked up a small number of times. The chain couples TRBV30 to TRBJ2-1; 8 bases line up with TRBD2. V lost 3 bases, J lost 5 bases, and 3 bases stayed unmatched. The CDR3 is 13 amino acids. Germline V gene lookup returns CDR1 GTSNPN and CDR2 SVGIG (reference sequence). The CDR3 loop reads CAWSAGGHNEQFF. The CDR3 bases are TGTGCCTGGAGCGCGGGAGGCCACAATGAGCAGTTCTTC.